The entry below describes one T cell receptor (beta chain). Using immunoSEQ multiplex PCR, the repertoire was profiled, and TCRdb retains in-frame clones only, with some absent. This sample has 95,000 to 110,000 clones, with 84% found just once. This entry is derived from a study of blood T cell repertoires in COVID-19. Per germline, CDR1 SNHLY and CDR2 FYNNEI. The CDR3 spans 15 residues. V was trimmed by 5 bases and J by 1 base, leaving 12 bases between them. This sequence was found in a human donor in a cohort sampled during active or convalescent COVID-19. Source material: peripheral blood. The chain recombines TRBV2 with TRBJ1-5; tentative D call: TRBD1 (5 bases). The CDR3 nucleotides are TGTGCCAGCAGTACCCCCGGGGGAAGCAATCAGCCCCAGCATTTT. Translated: CASSTPGGSNQPQHF.